The next 6 T cell receptor beta chains were all read from a single sample in a study of regulatory T cells in long-lasting Graves disease. Relying on iRepertoire HTBI primers and Arm-PCR of CDR3 regions, the team built TCR beta libraries. TCRdb called the multiplex PCR reads again in MiXCR, with one record for every CDR3 protein. The data show about 560,000 distinct CDR3 sequences, 15% to 20% seen once. Time point indicated: newly diagnosed GD, antithyroid drugs for less than 3 months. Researchers made the TCR library from RNA that was extracted from PBMCs. These sequences were also reported in another study, on T cells in Graves' hyperthyroidism and ophthalmopathy.

Specimen: peripheral blood mononuclear cells (PBMCs), collected at new diagnosis, from a patient treated with antithyroid drugs. The source is a man between 18 and 29 years old with Graves disease.

In its sample, this clonotype was seen a few times. DNA for the CDR3: TGTGCCTGGAGTGTGGCAGGGGGGACCTACGAGCAGTACTTC. It specifies CAWSVAGGTYEQYF. This sequence joins TRBV30 and TRBJ2-7, with D perhaps TRBD1 (7 bases). CDR3 length equals 14 residues. V was cut by 0 bases and J by 2 bases, with 11 bases left in between. Germline V lookup: CDR1 GTSNPN, CDR2 SVGIG (reference sequence).

This clonotype has a handful of counts. The chain uses TRBV30 and TRBJ1-2; D not resolved. The CDR3 has 13 amino acids. Trimming shortened V by 0 bases and J by 4 bases, and 9 bases separated the two germline ends. Germline V CDR1 and CDR2: GTSNPN, SVGIG (reference sequence). The CDR3 nucleotides read TGTGCCTGGAGTGTACGGGCAGGCTATGGCTACACCTTC. Residues: CAWSVRAGYGYTF.

This clonotype was seen at least ten times. The chain has TRBV6-2 or TRBV6-3 and TRBJ2-1; D is uncertain. The V end lost 2 bases, the J end lost 0 bases, and 5 bases lay between the germline ends. The germline gives CDR1 MNHEY, CDR2 SVGEGT. The CDR3 sequence is 14 residues long. CDR3 residues: CASSYLGSYNEQFF. CDR3 DNA sequence: TGTGCCAGCAGTTACCTGGGCTCCTACAATGAGCAGTTCTTC.

This clonotype was detected many times. V usage is TRBV2 and J usage is TRBJ1-5; perhaps TRBD1 as D (6 bases). The ends were cut back, 5 bases at V and 15 bases at J, with 20 bases in the middle. This CDR3 comprises 13 residues. Germline V gene lookup returns CDR1 SNHLY and CDR2 FYNNEI. CDR3: CASSHPGGRDWHF. The CDR3 DNA is TGTGCCAGCAGTCACCCGGGGGGCAGGGATTGGCATTTT.

The sample holds a few counts of this clonotype. The conserved phenylalanine or tryptophan normally closing the CDR3 is absent here, so this likely arose from a read error. V usage is TRBV12-3 or TRBV12-4 and J usage is TRBJ2-1; no firm D call. The CDR3 extends over 11 amino acids. V shed 0 bases and J shed 10 bases, with 4 bases lying between them. This CDR3 is CASSLAGEQFL. The CDR3 DNA reads as TGTGCCAGCAGTTTAGCAGGGGAGCAGTTCCTC.

This clonotype was observed many times. The genes are TRBV28 and TRBJ2-1; D is possibly TRBD1 (6 bases). Germline lookup yields CDR1 MDHEN and CDR2 SYDVKM. The CDR3 has 16 amino acids. V lost 7 bases and J 4 bases, leaving 20 bases between the germline ends. DNA of the CDR3: TGTGCCAGCAACCTACTCGCCGGACAGCCTTACAATGAGCAGTTCTTC. It codes for CASNLLAGQPYNEQFF.